This passage covers 23 T cell receptor beta chains from one sample sequenced in a study of blood T cell repertoires in COVID-19. The repertoire was sequenced with immunoSEQ multiplex PCR; TCRdb's copy has only in-frame clones and lacks some. The sample consists of about 250,000 clones, 80% to 90% of them appearing once. Material: peripheral blood. The source of these receptors is a man aged 35 to 55 with active or convalescent COVID-19.

The J gene is TRBJ1-1, the V gene TRBV30; a possible D gene is TRBD1 (5 bases). Germline V lookup: CDR1 GTSNPN, CDR2 SVGIG (reference sequence). The CDR3 spans 11 residues. Trimming took off 1 base at V and 11 bases at J, with 11 bases between the two ends. The CDR3 coding sequence is TGTGCCTGGAGTGGGGGCGGGGTGGCTTTCTTT. Translation: CAWSGGGVAFF.

The chain uses TRBV25-1 and TRBJ2-7; 8 nucleotides line up with TRBD1. The ends lost 7 bases at V and 3 bases at J; junction bases unmatched: 8. There are 14 residues in the CDR3. Germline values: CDR1 MGHDK, CDR2 SYGVNS. The CDR3 DNA is TGTGCCAGCACCGCAGGACAGGGATACTACGAGCAGTACTTC. Protein product: CASTAGQGYYEQYF.

CDR3 amino acids: CSVEDPQGNIQYF. The CDR3 DNA follows: TGCAGCGTTGAAGATCCACAGGGGAACATTCAGTACTTC. The chain joins TRBV29-1 to TRBJ2-4; 7 bases map to TRBD1. The germline V gene encodes CDR1 SQVTM and CDR2 ANQGSEA. The CDR3 totals 13 residues. V was pared by 0 bases and J by 7 bases, with 3 bases of the junction left unmatched.

The V call is TRBV5-1, the J call TRBJ2-3; TRBD1 agrees at 7 bases. The germline CDR1 and CDR2 sequences are SGHRS and YFSETQ. This CDR3 is built from 13 residues. V shed 4 bases and J 5 bases; nucleotides not matched to a gene: 4. The CDR3 nucleotides are TGCGCCAGCAGCCCCCGGGACAGAGATACGCAGTATTTT. Translation: CASSPRDRDTQYF.

The chain is built from TRBV5-6 and TRBJ2-7; D gene unclear. V was shortened by 4 bases and J by 4 bases, with 9 bases between the two germline ends. CDR1 and CDR2 from the germline V gene are SGHDT and YYEEEE. This CDR3 spans 12 amino acids. The CDR3 here is CASSLRLYEQYF. CDR3 sequence (DNA): TGTGCCAGCAGCCTTCGGTTATACGAGCAGTACTTC.

This clone came up a few times. The rearrangement joins TRBV7-6 to TRBJ1-3; possibly TRBD1 for D (6 bases). The CDR3 is made up of 15 amino acids. The V end was cut by 0 bases, the J end by 4 bases, with 10 bases between. Germline CDR1 reads SGHVS; CDR2 reads FNYEAQ. CDR3 protein: CASSLAPTGGNTIYF. The CDR3 region has the DNA TGTGCCAGCAGCTTAGCCCCGACAGGAGGAAACACCATATATTTT. Drawing the rest from reference TRBV7-6 and TRBJ1-3, the complete variable domain is GAGVSQSPRYKVTKRGQDVALRCDPISGHVSLYWYRQALGQGPEFLTYFNYEAQQDKSGLPNDRFSAERPEGSISTLTIQRTEQRDSAMYRCASSLAPTGGNTIYFGEGSWLTVV.

The DNA for the CDR3 is TGTGCCAGTAGTATTGCAGGAACTGGAAACACCATATATTTT. Translating gives CASSIAGTGNTIYF. The gene calls are TRBV19 and TRBJ1-3; D gene uncertain. V dropped 3 bases and J dropped 2 bases, with 8 bases sitting between them. Germline V gene sequence: CDR1 LNHDA, CDR2 SQIVND (reference sequence). The CDR3 totals 14 residues.

J is TRBJ2-3 and V is TRBV7-2, with 13 bases identical to TRBD2. This CDR3 contains 16 residues. The germline V gene encodes CDR1 SGHTA and CDR2 FQGNSA. Losses at the gene ends were 0 bases for V and 6 bases for J; bases not matched to a gene: 3. The CDR3 sequence is CASSLALAGGTDTQYF. For the CDR3, the DNA is TGTGCCAGCAGCTTAGCACTAGCGGGGGGGACCGATACGCAGTATTTT. The whole variable domain, remainder taken from reference TRBV7-2 and TRBJ2-3, is GAGVSQSPSNKVTEKGKDVELRCDPISGHTALYWYRQSLGQGLEFLIYFQGNSAPDKSGLPSDRFSAERTGGSVSTLTIQRTQQEDSAVYLCASSLALAGGTDTQYFGPGTRLTVL.

This sequence joins TRBV11-3 and TRBJ1-2; weak D call: TRBD1 (5 bases). Germline V gene sequence: CDR1 SGHNT, CDR2 YENEEA. Trimming took 4 bases from V and 8 from J, leaving 11 bases between them. The CDR3 has 12 amino acids. The CDR3 here is CASSSQGYGYTF. CDR3 nucleotide sequence: TGTGCCAGCAGCTCCCAGGGATACGGCTACACCTTC.

The chain uses TRBV7-9 and TRBJ1-4; D may be TRBD1 (6 bases). Trimming removed 6 bases from V and 4 bases from J, with 24 bases in between. This CDR3 comprises 18 residues. Germline CDR1 is SEHNR and CDR2 is FQNEAQ (reference sequence). CDR3 sequence (DNA): TGTGCCAGCAGTAGGGGGGGCGTAGGACCGAGCTTTAATGAAAAACTGTTTTTT. Its translation: CASSRGGVGPSFNEKLFF.

Here the CDR3 reads CASSLDQGYNSPLHF. DNA for the CDR3: TGCGCCAGCAGCTTGGACCAGGGATATAATTCACCCCTCCACTTT. The J gene is TRBJ1-6, the V gene TRBV5-1; D perhaps matches TRBD1 (5 bases). The CDR3 loop spans 15 amino acids. The germline V gene encodes CDR1 SGHRS and CDR2 YFSETQ. V was shortened by 0 bases and J by 4 bases, with 8 bases between the two germline ends.

The chain recombines TRBV6-5 with TRBJ2-1; 7 bases are a match to TRBD2. CDR3 length: 12 amino acids. Looked up from germline, CDR1 is MNHEY and CDR2 is SVGAGI. V lost 5 bases, J lost 12 bases, and 7 bases stayed unmatched. The CDR3 DNA reads TGTGCCAGCAGTACTCGGGGACTACCGCAGTTCTTC. Protein: CASSTRGLPQFF.

The chain joins TRBV15 to TRBJ1-2; 7 bases are shared with TRBD1. CDR3 length: 15 amino acids. Germline V gene lookup returns CDR1 LNHNV and CDR2 YYDKDF (reference sequence). The V segment lost 3 bases and the J segment 4 bases; nucleotides outside the gene matches: 8. CDR3 amino acids: CATSRGDSPLYGYTF. The CDR3 DNA reads as TGTGCCACCAGCAGGGGGGACAGTCCCCTCTATGGCTACACCTTC.

V and J are TRBV5-1 and TRBJ2-7, with TRBD1 matching over 9 bases. Trimming removed 0 bases from V and 4 bases from J; junction bases left unmatched: 17. This CDR3 is built from 19 residues. Germline V gives CDR1 SGHRS, CDR2 YFSETQ. Here the CDR3 reads CASSLEGTGSISPLYEQYF. The CDR3 DNA is TGCGCCAGCAGCTTGGAAGGGACAGGGAGTATTTCCCCCTTGTACGAGCAGTACTTC.

This rearrangement joins TRBV7-3 to TRBJ2-1, with TRBD2 identical over 8 bases. Trimming at V came to 3 bases and at J to 8 bases, leaving 6 bases not matched to a gene. Per the germline V gene, CDR1 is SGHTA and CDR2 is FQGTGA. The CDR3 spans 14 residues. This chain's CDR3 is CASSFSAGGYEQFF. CDR3 nucleotide sequence: TGTGCCAGCAGCTTTTCCGCGGGGGGCTATGAGCAGTTCTTC.

The chain carries TRBV4-3 and TRBJ1-1; D ambiguous. Germline CDR1 is LGHNA and CDR2 is YSLEER. This CDR3 region has 12 residues. Trimming stripped 3 bases from V and 8 bases from J, with 10 bases between. As DNA, the CDR3 is TGCGCCAGCAGCCAGACACACGAAGAAGCTTTCTTT. Its protein product is CASSQTHEEAFF.

This chain connects TRBV6-6 to TRBJ1-1, with a possible D match to TRBD1 (6 bases). The CDR3 sequence is 14 residues long. The germline gives CDR1 MNHNY, CDR2 SVGAGI (reference sequence). The germline V and J ends were trimmed by 6 bases and 5 bases, with 16 bases remaining between them. CDR3 sequence: CASRPTAGETEAFF. CDR3 DNA: TGTGCCAGCAGACCCACGGCAGGGGAAACTGAAGCTTTCTTT.

CDR3 coding DNA: TGTGCCAGCAGCCTCGCTGGGCGGGGCCCTTACAATGAGCAGTTCTTC. This encodes CASSLAGRGPYNEQFF. The chain links TRBV7-2 to TRBJ2-1; a weak D match, TRBD2 (6 bases). Trimming pared 5 bases from V and 4 bases from J, leaving 18 bases between. The CDR3 runs to 16 residues. In germline, CDR1 is SGHTA, CDR2 FQGNSA. Together with reference TRBV7-2 and TRBJ2-1, the CDR3 gives the full variable domain: GAGVSQSPSNKVTEKGKDVELRCDPISGHTALYWYRQSLGQGLEFLIYFQGNSAPDKSGLPSDRFSAERTGGSVSTLTIQRTQQEDSAVYLCASSLAGRGPYNEQFFGPGTRLTVL.

V usage is TRBV7-9 and J usage is TRBJ2-1; TRBD1 agrees at 11 bases. V trimming: 4 bases; J trimming: 6 bases; junction bases outside the gene matches: 5. Germline V lookup: CDR1 SEHNR, CDR2 FQNEAQ (reference sequence). This CDR3 is 15 amino acids long. This chain's CDR3 is CASSSGQGAGNEQFF. The CDR3 DNA follows: TGTGCCAGCAGCTCAGGACAGGGGGCTGGCAATGAGCAGTTCTTC. Complete variable domain (other parts from reference TRBV7-9 and TRBJ2-1): DTGVSQNPRHKITKRGQNVTFRCDPISEHNRLYWYRQTLGQGPEFLTYFQNEAQLEKSRLLSDRFSAERPKGSFSTLEIQRTEQGDSAMYLCASSSGQGAGNEQFFGPGTRLTVL.

The chain joins TRBV6-5 to TRBJ2-3; 8 bases are a match to TRBD2. Unmatched junction bases numbered 8, after V lost 7 bases and J lost 5 bases. CDR3 length equals 14 residues. In germline, CDR1 is MNHEY, CDR2 SVGAGI. Written as DNA, the CDR3 is TGTGCCAGCACCTCCCGCCGGGGGGGAGATACGCAGTATTTT. Translated: CASTSRRGGDTQYF.

In this sample, this clone turned up once. The chain's CDR3 is CASSNQGPGELFF. CDR3 coding DNA: TGTGCCAGCAGCAATCAGGGGCCCGGGGAGCTGTTTTTT. The genes are TRBV7-6 and TRBJ2-2; tentative D call: TRBD1 (6 bases). The V end lost 5 bases, the J end lost 6 bases, and 10 bases lay between the germline ends. Germline CDR1 and CDR2: SGHVS and FNYEAQ. The CDR3 length is 13 residues.

There are many counts of this clone. The gene calls are TRBV10-1 and TRBJ1-1; the D gene is possibly TRBD1 (5 bases). Germline values: CDR1 WNHNN, CDR2 SYGVQD (reference sequence). CDR3 size: 13 residues. Between the trimmed V and J ends, which lost 3 bases and 4 bases, there was a span of 9 bases. CDR3 nucleotide sequence: TGCGCCAGCAGTGATCAGGGCACCACTGAAGCTTTCTTT. It translates to CASSDQGTTEAFF.

The chain is built from TRBV18 and TRBJ1-1; 8 bases are shared with TRBD1. V lost 3 bases, J lost 3 bases, and 9 bases stayed unmatched. CDR1 and CDR2 (germline): KGHSH, LQKENI. This CDR3 is 16 amino acids long. The CDR3 loop is CASSPSVGQGDTEAFF. The CDR3 bases are TGTGCCAGCTCACCCTCCGTAGGACAGGGTGACACTGAAGCTTTCTTT.